This T cell receptor beta chain came from a study of cytomegalovirus exposure and HLA in healthy donors (dated by TCRdb to the late 2010s). The study in broad terms: According to an earlier analysis of 550 to 700 of the donors, about 179 million T cells yielded 117 million unique TCR beta sequences and about 300 Gb of sequence data. The study aimed to test whether cataloging public T cell receptors could reveal signatures of past pathogen exposure. Roughly five DR-DQ haplotypes were treated as single units for association and clustering because of strong linkage in the cohort. An earlier analysis of several hundred of the donors used high-throughput TCR beta sequencing to judge whether each TCR beta V gene segment behaved as functional or pseudogenic. Every discovery cohort repertoire had been produced on one sequencing platform. Across approximately 420 genotyped donors of the cohort, an average of about 250,000 unique TCR beta nucleotide sequences per donor were sequenced, and roughly a sixth of those sequences were non-productive. Class I and class II HLA loci were covered by the typing at four-digit resolution. The later analysis used no new phenotypic data to find candidate immune exposures, relying instead on TCR beta sequences and their occurrence across donors. A later genetic analysis took genome-wide SNP genotypes for about 55% of the 666 donors and used that subset as a discovery cohort. Besides the first cohort of roughly 660 subjects, a separate validation cohort made up of over 95 different subjects was used. A later analysis re-analyzed previously published TCR beta repertoires from about 730 donors and added high-resolution HLA genotyping to study TCR occurrence patterns. Of the roughly 400 genotyped donors, about 80% fell in the genetic ancestry cluster associated with self-reported Caucasian donors. To predict cytomegalovirus infection status, the study combined high-throughput TCR immunosequencing, statistical association of individual TCRs with disease status, and machine learning. Roughly 310 gigabases of sequencing data and 78 million or so unique TCR sequences were included in an early release covering roughly 600 HLA-typed donors. Alongside the repertoire data, information on donor age, sex, ethnicity and CMV serostatus was compiled. The number of donors typed differed by locus, with about 629-630 for A, B, C, DRB1 and DQB1, roughly 550 for DQA1, 606 for DPA1, and some 440 for DPB1. Using immunosequencing, the study profiled T cell repertoires from around 680 subjects and related those repertoires to cytomegalovirus serostatus.

Libraries were built with the immunoSEQ multiplex PCR assay. For the multiplex PCR, a mixture combining 60 forward primers for TCR Vbeta segments and 13 reverse primers for TCR Jbeta segments was used. The CDR3 region of rearranged TCR beta genes was amplified from genomic DNA by a multiplex PCR assay. The Illumina HiSeq System was used to sequence the amplified TCR beta libraries as 87-base-pair reads. The source study handled its data this way. A later analysis counted about 80 million unique TCR beta chains across the 650 to 800 repertoires, and about 10 million of these chains were shared by at least two donors. Raw reads were error-corrected and collapsed into unique sequences with a nearest-neighbor algorithm that merged closely related sequences to remove PCR and sequencing errors. Alignment of CDR3 sequences to IMGT reference sequences was used to assign V, D and J gene segments. For a sequence to be retained, a match of at least six nucleotides to both a V gene segment and a J gene segment was required. A rearrangement counted as productive if the CDR3 had no stop codons and remained in frame with V and J, and every other rearrangement counted as non-productive. Following IMGT convention, CDR3 was defined as the stretch from the second conserved V-encoded cysteine up to the conserved J-encoded phenylalanine. The earlier analysis of fewer than 750 of the donors excluded sequences that lacked an unambiguous match to a single V gene segment. In an earlier analysis of several hundred of the donors, V segments were called functional above 56.7% productive rearrangements and were called segregating when the between-donor standard deviation exceeded 5%. A statistical classification framework was built to diagnose cytomegalovirus status from the catalog of TCR beta chain sequences. In a later analysis, V and J genes were assigned by comparing TCR nucleotide sequences against IMGT/GENE-DB human TR gene sequences. In a later analysis, CDR3 sequences and most-parsimonious VDJ recombination scenarios were assigned using the TCRdist pipeline. A later analysis defined each TCR beta chain by its CDR3 amino acid sequence plus V-gene family, and excluded reads lacking a unique V-gene family. As a way to deal with suspected cross-contamination and a sequencing artifact, a later analysis dropped roughly 600 nucleotide sequences that were highly shared and had low generation probability. In a later analysis, a clonal expansion index for each public chain was calculated from normalized within-repertoire ranks of inferred template counts. Generation probabilities in a later analysis came from a VDJ recombination model fitted to out-of-frame rearrangements, and those results were checked against IGoR. In a later analysis, TCR-TCR, TCR-HLA and TCR-CMV co-occurrence was scored with hypergeometric tests, and a repertoire-size bias correction was applied to TCR pairs. A later analysis estimated false discovery rates by permuting HLA or CMV assignments 20 times. In a later analysis, co-occurring TCRs were grouped with DBSCAN, and TCRdist sequence similarity was added when clustering was performed within HLA-allele-positive subsets. For co-occurrence clustering, repertoires with fewer than 30,000 or more than 120,000 public chains were excluded, along with 4 to 6 repertoires with anomalous nucleotide sharing. TCRdb's version of the immuneACCESS table is confined to in-frame rearrangements and falls short of the full clone set. An unresolved V gene accounts for under half of the shortfall where checked; the remainder is of unknown origin. The V and J calls and clone size are taken from that table; D and trimming were inferred from the DNA. Recorded for this sample are 140,000 or so clones; about 80% of them occurred a single time. The leading ten clones occupy 2% to 3% of the sample.

The cohort comprised more than 550 healthy bone marrow donors. At the time of sampling, all cohort members were nominally healthy, though unrecorded immune exposures were likely present. The donor was CMV seropositive and belonged to the group of 250 to 300 seropositive cohort members. A peripheral blood sample was collected from each donor, and TCR beta sequencing was performed on peripheral blood mononuclear cells. The Qiagen DNeasy Blood Extraction Kit was used to extract genomic DNA from the blood cell samples. General study outcomes and caveats: In a later analysis, HLA-associated TCR beta chains were found to be more clonally expanded and to have lower generation probabilities than equally common non-associated chains. Some IMGT-functional V segments, including TRBV6-2 and TRBV6-3, could not be told apart with the 87-base-pair reads, so those segments were excluded. Three of the identified cytomegalovirus-associated TCR beta chains were confirmed in vitro to be specific for cytomegalovirus antigens. Broadly in line with IMGT annotations, most TCR beta V segments showed up in productive rearrangements about 87% or about 30% of the time in an earlier analysis of approximately 600 of the donors. Cytomegalovirus status was reported to be diagnosed by the classifier with high specificity and sensitivity in both the original and validation cohorts. According to the authors, the approach could potentially be generalized to other disease states and immunological phenotypes. The study listed 150 to 200 TCR beta chains as associated with cytomegalovirus. Because counts were too low, roughly 18 rarely observed V segments, including chromosome 9 orphons, were left out of the earlier analysis of over 550 of the donors. A later analysis associated 15,000 or so TCR beta sequences with specific HLA alleles at a false discovery rate of 0.05. When HLA alleles, especially DR and DQ, strongly co-occurred, attributing TCR associations to individual alleles was difficult. The only immune exposure information available for the cohort was CMV serostatus. Correlated functional status among segregating V segments might be attributable to linkage disequilibrium, but an unknown experimental factor could not be ruled out. A later genetic analysis associated a missense DCLRE1C variant with V-gene and J-gene trimming of TCR beta chains, and an independent cohort replicated the association. Most TCR sequences were seen in very few donors, while some public TCRs were found in many individuals. The cohort was sequenced for TCR beta chains only, and without alpha or paired-chain data the features that could be detected were limited. Sequencing depth was assumed to be roughly uniform across donors in the presence/absence analyses, though that assumption may not hold. A further reported finding was that TCR beta sequences accurately predicted the HLA-A and HLA-B alleles for most subjects in the first cohort. Most CMV-associated TCR beta chains appeared to be HLA-restricted in a later analysis, and the HLA associations seemed to be driven largely by CMV exposure. In a later analysis, the rate of TCR association differed among HLA loci, with DRB1 alleles having the most associated TCRs and HLA-C alleles having the fewest. The sequencing pipeline was judged likely to have produced a cluster of highly shared sequence variants as a technical artifact. Because HLA typing was missing for some donors at each locus, association tests included only the typed subset. A later genetic analysis reported fewer N-insertions in productive TCRs among donors in an Asian-associated ancestry cluster than the roughly 620-donor mean. A later analysis reported that several top co-occurrence clusters appeared linked to parvovirus B19, influenza, CMV and Epstein-Barr virus.

Turning to this clone: Its antigen target is currently unknown. No base quality values were provided; no much bigger clone lies one nucleotide off.

Including the terminal cysteine and phenylalanine, the CDR3 comprises 15 residues. Only the CDR3 region is kept as DNA, spanning 45 bases read in frame from base 1. From a lookup of the germline V gene, CDR1 and CDR2 are SGHRS and YFSETQ. V is reduced by 2 bases and J by 2 bases, leaving a spacing of 14 bases between them. Material: PBMCs. The rearrangement joined TRBV5-1 to TRBJ2-7; perhaps TRBD1 is the D gene, with 5 bases matching. The origin of this receptor is a woman aged 18-29 years in good health and CMV-seropositive. The CDR3: CASSFTGVSPYEQYF. The DNA sequence is as follows: TGCGCCAGCAGCTTTACAGGCGTGAGCCCCTACGAGCAGTACTTC.